The 5 T cell receptor beta chains below come from one sample, sequenced in a study of blood T cell repertoires in COVID-19. Assay: immunoSEQ multiplex PCR; the TCRdb copy retains only in-frame clones and omits some. The data hold around 380,000 clones, with around 87% observed a single time. Sample: PBMCs or T cells enriched from blood (not recorded which). The receptors were sampled from a man under 40 who had recovered from COVID-19.

The chain uses TRBV4-3 and TRBJ2-7, with TRBD1 identical over 8 bases. This CDR3 contains 18 residues. Germline trimming cut 1 base from V and 4 bases from J; bases unmatched to any gene: 15. The germline V gene has CDR1 LGHNA and CDR2 YSLEER. The chain's CDR3 is CASSQGPGQGDKGYEQYF. The CDR3, as DNA: TGCGCCAGCAGCCAAGGACCCGGACAGGGCGATAAGGGGTACGAGCAGTACTTC.

This sequence joins TRBV9 and TRBJ2-5, with D maybe TRBD2 (5 bases). This CDR3 contains 14 residues. V lost 3 bases and J lost 3, with 12 bases in between. The germline V gene encodes CDR1 SGDLS and CDR2 YYNGEE. The CDR3 DNA reads as TGTGCCAGCAGCGCCCCCTCCGGGGAAGAGACCCAGTACTTC. Translating gives CASSAPSGEETQYF.

This chain joins TRBV20-1 and TRBJ2-3; unclear D gene. This CDR3 has 10 residues. The germline V gene encodes CDR1 DFQATT and CDR2 SNEGSKA (reference sequence). The germline V and J ends were trimmed by 3 bases and 6 bases, with 4 bases remaining between them. CDR3 sequence (DNA): TGCAGTGCTAGGCGGGATACGCAGTATTTT. It encodes CSARRDTQYF.

The V call is TRBV4-3, the J call TRBJ1-6; no firm D call. This CDR3 has 13 residues. Germline CDR1 is LGHNA and CDR2 is YSLEER. Trimming pared 3 bases from V and 9 bases from J, leaving 9 bases between. Written as DNA, the CDR3 is TGCGCCAGCAGCCAGAATCCGGGTTCACCCCTCCACTTT. This codes for CASSQNPGSPLHF.

V gene TRBV6-5 combines with J gene TRBJ1-1; no definite D call. Trimming removed 4 bases from V and 4 bases from J, with 10 bases in between. The CDR3 is 13 amino acids. Germline CDR1 MNHEY, CDR2 SVGAGI. CDR3 in DNA: TGTGCCAGCAGTTTTTCCCTAGGCACTGAAGCTTTCTTT. Amino acids: CASSFSLGTEAFF.